This T cell receptor (beta chain) was obtained from a study of T cell changes during pregnancy in multiple sclerosis. The CDR3 sequence is 17 residues long. Germline V gene lookup returns CDR1 MGHRA and CDR2 YSYEKL. V gave up 0 bases and J gave up 8 bases; unmatched junction bases: 12. The data were produced by immunoSEQ multiplex PCR, yet TCRdb's version contains in-frame clones alone and is incomplete. The sample holds fewer than 85,000 clones, 90% to 95% seen once. The gene calls are TRBV4-1 and TRBJ2-1, with 8 bases identical to TRBD2. The sequence was obtained from a female donor with multiple sclerosis, enrolled in a pregnancy study. The sequences come from peripheral blood, collected in the second trimester of pregnancy. The CDR3 loop reads CASSQEFGTSGIDEQFF. CDR3 nucleotide sequence: TGCGCCAGCAGCCAAGAGTTTGGGACTAGTGGGATTGATGAGCAGTTCTTC.